This entry features one T cell receptor (beta chain) sequence. The sample belongs to a study of OX40 agonist ivuxolimab in advanced cancers. Study background: Prior anti-PD-1, anti-PD-L1 or anti-CTLA-4 therapy was allowed; roughly 40% had some.

The CDR3 consists of 19 residues. CDR1 and CDR2 (germline): SGHTA, FQGNSA. V lost 0 bases to trimming and J lost 0 bases; unmatched junction nucleotides: 11. The method was immunoSEQ multiplex PCR; TCRdb's version includes in-frame clones alone and lacks a portion of them. Of approximately 110,000 clones listed, 92% were seen once; the top ten hold approximately 0.81%. The genes are TRBV7-2 and TRBJ1-1; TRBD1 matches at 9 bases. The receptor comes from an adult with an advanced solid tumor such as melanoma, head and neck, liver or kidney cancer. Material: CD4+ or CD8+ T cells sorted from blood, obtained in a trial of the OX40 agonist ivuxolimab. The CDR3 DNA reads as TGTGCCAGCAGCTTAGCCGGACAGGGGCTATCTCTCATGAACACTGAAGCTTTCTTT. Its protein is CASSLAGQGLSLMNTEAFF.